The rows below give T cell receptor beta chains drawn from one sample of a study of blood T cell repertoires in COVID-19. Assay used: immunoSEQ multiplex PCR; TCRdb lists only in-frame clones, some missing. This sample carries 95,000 to 120,000 clones, roughly 80% of them seen once, and the ten largest clones take around 8%. Source material: peripheral blood. These receptors came from a woman between 40 and 55 years old with acute or convalescent COVID-19. Each CDR3 is given with its conserved first and last residue. D genes are given only for firm matches. Some rows have no size entry. The others give once, few or many, or a class for an expanded clone.

CASRTTGGSYTF	TGTGCCAGCAGGACGACAGGGGGGAGCTACACCTTC	TRBJ1-2	TRBV2	NA	TRBD1
CASSLMGQKQETQYF	TGCGCCAGCAGCTTGATGGGGCAGAAGCAAGAGACCCAGTACTTC	TRBJ2-5	TRBV5-1	NA	NA
CASSGDRGDEKLFF	TGTGCCAGTAGTGGGGACAGGGGTGATGAAAAACTGTTTTTT	TRBJ1-4	TRBV19	NA	TRBD1
CASTNPGQVMTGELFF	TGTGCCAGTACCAACCCGGGACAGGTTATGACCGGGGAGCTGTTTTTT	TRBJ2-2	TRBV6-6	NA	TRBD1
CATSRPGQSYEQYF	TGTGCCACCAGCAGACCGGGACAGTCCTACGAGCAGTACTTC	TRBJ2-7	TRBV15	few	TRBD1
CASSSWSGAGTDTQYF	TGTGCCAGCAGCTCATGGAGCGGGGCCGGCACAGATACGCAGTATTTT	TRBJ2-3	TRBV11-2	NA	TRBD2
CASSLRTAQETQYF	TGTGCCAGCAGCCTTAGGACAGCCCAAGAGACCCAGTACTTC	TRBJ2-5	TRBV11-2	NA	NA
CASSLTPRGEETQYF	TGTGCCAGCAGCTTAACTCCGCGGGGGGAAGAGACCCAGTACTTC	TRBJ2-5	TRBV7-3	NA	TRBD2
CASSLVQTYEQYF	TGTGCCAGCAGCTTGGTACAGACCTACGAGCAGTACTTC	TRBJ2-7	TRBV5-4	NA	NA
CASRQGASYEQYF	TGTGCCAGCAGACAGGGGGCCTCCTACGAGCAGTACTTC	TRBJ2-7	TRBV6-6	NA	TRBD1
CASSSREGPIGQFF	TGTGCCAGCAGCTCGAGGGAGGGACCCATCGGGCAGTTCTTC	TRBJ2-1	TRBV11-3	NA	TRBD2
CASSPSGDHGYTF	TGTGCCAGCTCACCTTCAGGGGACCATGGCTACACCTTC	TRBJ1-2	TRBV18	NA	NA
CASAEGRSPLHF	TGCGCCAGCGCAGAGGGTCGATCACCCCTCCACTTT	TRBJ1-6	TRBV5-1	NA	NA
CASSFNGYYGYTF	TGTGCCAGCAGTTTTAACGGTTACTATGGCTACACCTTC	TRBJ1-2	TRBV12-3/TRBV12-4	NA	NA
CASSVVGGGGTDTQYF	TGTGCCAGCAGCGTAGTAGGCGGGGGAGGGACAGATACGCAGTATTTT	TRBJ2-3	TRBV9	NA	TRBD2
CASRGDRSQYF	TGTGCCAGCAGGGGAGACAGGAGTCAGTACTTC	TRBJ2-7	TRBV5-5	NA	NA
CASSLAQGTEAFF	TGTGCCAGCAGTTTAGCACAGGGCACTGAAGCTTTCTTT	TRBJ1-1	TRBV12-3/TRBV12-4	NA	NA
CASSLDRVGYGYTF	TGCGCCAGCAGCCTGGACAGGGTGGGCTATGGCTACACCTTC	TRBJ1-2	TRBV4-1	NA	TRBD1
CASSLGREQYF	TGTGCCAGCAGTTTGGGGCGAGAGCAGTACTTC	TRBJ2-7	TRBV28	few	NA
CASSYEGHYGYTF	TGTGCCAGCAGTTACGAGGGTCACTATGGCTACACCTTC	TRBJ1-2	TRBV6-5	NA	NA
CASSLDSSRQETQYF	TGTGCCAGTAGTCTAGATTCCTCCAGGCAAGAGACCCAGTACTTC	TRBJ2-5	TRBV19	NA	NA
CASRNVEGTEAFF	TGTGCCAGCAGAAACGTTGAGGGCACTGAAGCTTTCTTT	TRBJ1-1	TRBV6-4	NA	NA
CASSPGQGGPQHF	TGTGCCAGCAGCCCGGGACAGGGAGGGCCCCAGCATTTT	TRBJ1-5	TRBV3-1/TRBV3-2	NA	TRBD1
CASSLADTQYF	TGCGCCAGCAGCTTGGCTGATACGCAGTATTTT	TRBJ2-3	TRBV5-1	NA	NA
CASSPSDREGYTF	TGTGCCAGCAGCCCATCGGACAGGGAAGGCTACACCTTC	TRBJ1-2	TRBV9	NA	TRBD1
CASSSTSGVNTYNEQFF	TGTGCCAGCAGCTCCACTAGCGGGGTGAACACTTACAATGAGCAGTTCTTC	TRBJ2-1	TRBV7-2	once	TRBD2
CASGGQGVTGELFF	TGTGCCAGCGGAGGACAGGGGGTCACCGGGGAGCTGTTTTTT	TRBJ2-2	TRBV6-5	NA	TRBD1
CATRDRQGLSYEQYF	TGCGCCACCAGGGACCGACAGGGACTCTCCTACGAGCAGTACTTC	TRBJ2-7	TRBV10-2	NA	NA
CASSRRTSDYGELFF	TGTGCCAGTAGTAGAAGGACTAGCGATTACGGGGAGCTGTTTTTT	TRBJ2-2	TRBV19	NA	TRBD2
CASSVTGGSNQPQHF	TGCGCCAGCAGCGTGACAGGGGGTAGCAATCAGCCCCAGCATTTT	TRBJ1-5	TRBV5-1	NA	TRBD1
CASSQDRANSPLHF	TGTGCCAGCAGCCAGGACAGGGCAAATTCACCCCTCCACTTT	TRBJ1-6	TRBV11-2	NA	TRBD1
CASGLVAPGPYEQYF	TGTGCTAGTGGTTTGGTAGCTCCAGGGCCCTACGAGCAGTACTTC	TRBJ2-7	TRBV12-5	NA	NA
CASSLLAGFTGELFF	TGTGCCAGCAGCTTACTAGCGGGGTTCACCGGGGAGCTGTTTTTT	TRBJ2-2	TRBV11-2	NA	TRBD2
CASSINGRGNQPQHF	TGTGCCAGTAGTATAAATGGACGGGGTAATCAGCCCCAGCATTTT	TRBJ1-5	TRBV19	NA	NA
CASSRAAVNTEAFF	TGTGCCAGTAGTAGGGCAGCAGTGAACACTGAAGCTTTCTTT	TRBJ1-1	TRBV19	few	NA
CASSARDSFSGNTIYF	TGTGCCAGCAGCGCTCGGGACAGCTTCTCTGGAAACACCATATATTTT	TRBJ1-3	TRBV9	few	TRBD1
CASSPRAGGSSYNSPLHF	TGTGCCAGCAGCCCGAGGGCCGGGGGGAGCTCCTATAATTCACCCCTCCACTTT	TRBJ1-6	TRBV11-2	NA	NA
CASSLAWSGGNEKLFF	TGTGCCAGCAGCTTGGCCTGGAGCGGGGGTAATGAAAAACTGTTTTTT	TRBJ1-4	TRBV5-6	NA	NA
CASSQDLADNTGELFF	TGTGCCAGCAGCCAAGATTTAGCGGATAACACCGGGGAGCTGTTTTTT	TRBJ2-2	TRBV3-1/TRBV3-2	NA	NA
CASTIRGGKQPQHF	TGTGCCAGTACCATCCGCGGGGGGAAACAGCCCCAGCATTTT	TRBJ1-5	TRBV19	NA	NA
CASSLRGGGDYGYTF	TGTGCCAGCAGCCTCCGGGGAGGAGGGGACTATGGCTACACCTTC	TRBJ1-2	TRBV5-6	few	NA
CASSFQGSTEAFF	TGTGCCAGCAGCTTCCAGGGTAGCACTGAAGCTTTCTTT	TRBJ1-1	TRBV7-2	NA	NA
CASSTGAYGYTF	TGTGCCAGCAGTACAGGGGCCTATGGCTACACCTTC	TRBJ1-2	TRBV6-2/TRBV6-3	NA	TRBD1
CASSLTGGDFNYGYTF	TGTGCCAGCAGCTTAACAGGCGGAGACTTTAACTATGGCTACACCTTC	TRBJ1-2	TRBV7-3	once	NA
CASSPIGQVVYTF	TGTGCCAGCAGCCCAATCGGACAGGTTGTCTACACCTTC	TRBJ1-2	TRBV7-6	NA	TRBD1
CACLPDTKNIQYF	TGTGCCTGCCTCCCGGACACAAAAAACATTCAGTACTTC	TRBJ2-4	TRBV30	NA	NA
CASSLGTAQEAFF	TGTGCCAGCAGCTTAGGGACAGCACAAGAAGCTTTCTTT	TRBJ1-1	TRBV13	NA	NA
CASSPGQSRGSPLHF	TGTGCCAGCAGCCCGGGACAGTCTAGGGGGTCACCCCTCCACTTT	TRBJ1-6	TRBV6-2/TRBV6-3	large	TRBD1
CASSLDQPQHF	TGTGCCAGCAGTTTAGATCAGCCCCAGCATTTT	TRBJ1-5	TRBV2	NA	NA
CASSSTGIAGEQYF	TGCGCCAGCAGCTCGACAGGAATCGCTGGCGAGCAGTACTTC	TRBJ2-7	TRBV5-1	NA	NA
CASRVVAGETQYF	TGTGCCAGCCGCGTGGTGGCGGGAGAGACCCAGTACTTC	TRBJ2-5	TRBV5-6	many	NA
CASSISRQGQQYF	TGTGCCAGTAGTATCTCGAGACAGGGGCAGCAGTACTTC	TRBJ2-7	TRBV19	NA	TRBD1
CASRGQGVGNEKLFF	TGTGCCAGCAGGGGACAGGGGGTTGGTAATGAAAAACTGTTTTTT	TRBJ1-4	TRBV2	NA	TRBD1
CASVIRDRDAEAFF	TGTGCCAGCGTTATCCGGGACAGGGACGCTGAAGCTTTCTTT	TRBJ1-1	TRBV7-2	NA	TRBD1
CASSVDRVGTEAFF	TGTGCCAGCAGCGTAGACAGGGTAGGCACTGAAGCTTTCTTT	TRBJ1-1	TRBV9	few	NA
CASSRQGTTGELFF	TGTGCCAGCTCCCGCCAGGGGACCACCGGGGAGCTGTTTTTT	TRBJ2-2	TRBV18	NA	NA
CASSPYLPGQRYEQYF	TGTGCCAGTAGTCCCTACCTCCCGGGACAACGCTACGAGCAGTACTTC	TRBJ2-7	TRBV19	NA	NA
CASSRQGTRGANYGYTF	TGTGCCAGCAGTCGACAGGGGACGAGAGGAGCTAACTATGGCTACACCTTC	TRBJ1-2	TRBV3-1/TRBV3-2	NA	TRBD1